A single sample is the source of the 9 T cell receptor beta chains below, sequenced in a study of T-cell reconstitution after alpha-beta-depleted transplantation in children. As it was prepared, the TCRbeta library received unique molecular identifiers. TCRdb fed the PCR reads into MiXCR, producing one record per CDR3 protein. The sample includes 150,000 to 250,000 distinct CDR3 sequences, about 14% of them seen just once. The sample here was PBMCs from the stem cell graft donor, taken from the stem cell graft. The source of these receptors is a human donor who donated a stem cell graft to a child with acute lymphoblastic leukemia.

At least ten counts were recorded for this clonotype. V gene TRBV20-1 combines with J gene TRBJ2-1, with 8 nucleotides matching TRBD2. Germline V gene data show CDR1 as DFQATT and CDR2 as SNEGSKA (reference sequence). CDR3 length: 14 amino acids. V shed 6 bases and J 4 bases; nucleotides not matched to a gene: 8. The CDR3 region is CSARSTSGYNEQFF. The CDR3 DNA reads TGCAGTGCCAGGAGTACTAGCGGTTACAATGAGCAGTTCTTC.

This clonotype was seen repeatedly, ten times or more. V gene TRBV10-2 combines with J gene TRBJ2-1; 7 bases are shared with TRBD2. The CDR3 runs 14 residues. Germline trimming cut 5 bases from V and 1 base from J; bases unmatched to any gene: 2. Germline CDR1 is WSHSY and CDR2 is SAAADI. CDR3 region: CASSQAGSYNEQFF. CDR3 nucleotides: TGCGCCAGCAGTCAAGCGGGGTCCTACAATGAGCAGTTCTTC.

This clonotype was seen many times. This chain connects TRBV12-3 or TRBV12-4 to TRBJ2-2, with TRBD1 as a possible D gene (6 bases). V lost 6 bases, J lost 4 bases, and 15 bases lay in between. The CDR3 runs 15 residues. The CDR3 spells CASSPRTVSTGELFF. CDR3 nucleotide sequence: TGTGCCAGCAGCCCTCGGACAGTCTCCACCGGGGAGCTGTTTTTT.

The sample holds many counts of this clonotype. The gene calls are TRBV5-1 and TRBJ2-7, with a tentative D call TRBD1 (5 bases). The length of the CDR3 is 15 residues. Germline V gene data show CDR1 as SGHRS and CDR2 as YFSETQ. Trimming took 6 bases from V and 5 from J, leaving 21 bases between them. This chain's CDR3 is CASKGAGPTWDEQYF. CDR3 nucleotides: TGCGCCAGCAAAGGGGCAGGGCCCACTTGGGACGAGCAGTACTTC.

This clonotype occurred many times. V usage is TRBV27 and J usage is TRBJ1-5, with a weak D call TRBD1 (6 bases). With 0 bases removed from V and 1 base from J, the gap between germline ends came to 7 bases. Germline CDR1 reads MNHEY; CDR2 reads SMNVEV (reference sequence). The CDR3 has 15 amino acids. CDR3 in DNA: TGTGCCAGCAGTTTATCGGGGGCCAGCAATCAGCCCCAGCATTTT. It translates to CASSLSGASNQPQHF.

This clonotype was seen repeatedly, ten times or more. The V gene is TRBV20-1, the J gene TRBJ2-7; 9 bases match TRBD2. Germline CDR1 and CDR2: DFQATT and SNEGSKA (reference sequence). V lost 5 bases and J lost 2; bases outside the gene matches: 4. The CDR3 totals 13 residues. CDR3 DNA sequence: TGCAGTGCTCAGACTAGCGGAGCCTACGAGCAGTACTTC. It encodes CSAQTSGAYEQYF.

In this sample, this clonotype turned up many times. The chain links TRBV10-3 to TRBJ2-3; 7 nucleotides align to TRBD1. The germline V gene has CDR1 ENHRY and CDR2 SYGVKD. The length of the CDR3 is 14 residues. Trimming at V came to 6 bases and at J to 0 bases, leaving 3 bases not matched to a gene. The CDR3 protein is CAIRTGRSTDTQYF. The DNA of the CDR3 is TGTGCCATCAGGACAGGGAGAAGCACAGATACGCAGTATTTT.

This clonotype appeared many times. The chain couples TRBV7-2 to TRBJ2-5, with TRBD2 matching 14 bases. Germline CDR1 SGHTA, CDR2 FQGNSA. This CDR3 is 17 amino acids long. V lost 2 bases to trimming and J lost 5 bases; unmatched junction nucleotides: 7. The CDR3 loop reads CASSLRGRLAGGETQYF. The CDR3 DNA follows: TGTGCCAGCAGCTTACGCGGTAGACTAGCGGGAGGGGAGACCCAGTACTTC.

The table lists this clonotype with many counts. The chain has TRBV7-6 and TRBJ2-5; the match to TRBD2 covers 7 bases. Germline V gene data show CDR1 as SGHVS and CDR2 as FNYEAQ. The CDR3 extends over 13 amino acids. The V and J ends lost 5 bases and 5 bases, in that order; junction bases with no gene match: 5. In nucleotides, the CDR3 is TGTGCCAGCAGCAACTACGGGGGGGAGACCCAGTACTTC. Residues: CASSNYGGETQYF.